This T cell receptor (beta chain) derives from a study of blood T cells in healthy people across ages. PCR was performed a second time for about 7 to 12 cycles using a sample-barcoded 5' primer and a J-beta primer mix. MiXCR, applied by TCRdb to the 5' RACE reads, yields one record per CDR3 protein. The sample includes 850,000 to 1,000,000 distinct CDR3 sequences, roughly 50% of them seen just once. Note on this clonotype: Its ends do not fully match the called genes, so a read error is possible.

This CDR3 has 14 amino acids. Germline V gene lookup returns CDR1 MNHEY and CDR2 SMNVEV (reference sequence). The sequence derives from a young man in good health. The chain combines TRBV27 with TRBJ2-1; 9 bases line up with TRBD2. The sample was blood. The CDR3 DNA sequence: TGTACCAGCAGTTGGAGCGGGGGGTACAATGAGCAGTTCTTC. Encoded protein: CTSSWSGGYNEQFF.